This record covers a single T cell receptor (beta chain). These data are taken from a study of radiation and T cells in renal cell carcinoma. V was clipped by 4 bases and J by 3 bases, with 19 bases between them. Per the germline V gene, CDR1 is SGHTA and CDR2 is FQGNSA. The CDR3 is 16 residues long. Treatment: 15 Gy SBRT to primary tumor, nephrectomy 4 weeks later. The method was immunoSEQ multiplex PCR; TCRdb's version includes in-frame clones alone and lacks a portion of them. The sample has 15,000 to 20,000 clones; approximately 53% are singletons. The clonotype originates from a woman aged 55 to 70 with renal cell carcinoma. The source material was tumor tissue, sampled from a patient whose treatment included radiotherapy and nephrectomy. This chain uses TRBV7-2 with TRBJ2-7; the D gene is possibly TRBD2 (5 bases). The CDR3 coding sequence is TGTGCCAGCAGCTCTAGCTTTGGTTTTGCTTACTACGAGCAGTACTTC. Translation: CASSSSFGFAYYEQYF.